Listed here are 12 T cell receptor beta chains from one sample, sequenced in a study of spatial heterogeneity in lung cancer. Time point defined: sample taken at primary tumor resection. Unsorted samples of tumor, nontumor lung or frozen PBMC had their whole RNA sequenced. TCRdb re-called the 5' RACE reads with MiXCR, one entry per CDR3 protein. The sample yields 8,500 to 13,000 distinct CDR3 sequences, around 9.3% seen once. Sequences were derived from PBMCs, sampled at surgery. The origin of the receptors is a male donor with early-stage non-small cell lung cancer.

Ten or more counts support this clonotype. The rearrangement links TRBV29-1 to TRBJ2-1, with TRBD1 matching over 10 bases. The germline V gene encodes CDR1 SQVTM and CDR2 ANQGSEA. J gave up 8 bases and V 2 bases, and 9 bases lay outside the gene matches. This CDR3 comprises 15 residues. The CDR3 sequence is CSVEYPRDRGYEQFF. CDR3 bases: TGCAGCGTTGAATACCCCCGGGACAGGGGCTATGAGCAGTTCTTC.

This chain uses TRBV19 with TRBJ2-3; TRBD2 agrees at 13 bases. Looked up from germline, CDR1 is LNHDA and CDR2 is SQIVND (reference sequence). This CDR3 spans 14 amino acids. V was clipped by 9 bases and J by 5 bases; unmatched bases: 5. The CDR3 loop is CASKLAGGQDTQYF. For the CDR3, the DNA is TGTGCCAGCAAACTAGCGGGGGGGCAAGATACGCAGTATTTT.

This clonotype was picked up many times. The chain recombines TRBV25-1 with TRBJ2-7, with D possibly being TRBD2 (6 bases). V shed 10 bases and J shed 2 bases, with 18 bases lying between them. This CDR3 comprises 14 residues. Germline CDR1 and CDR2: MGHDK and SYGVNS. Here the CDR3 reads CAKTTGTATYEQYF. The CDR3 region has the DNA TGTGCCAAAACCACCGGGACTGCCACCTACGAGCAGTACTTC.

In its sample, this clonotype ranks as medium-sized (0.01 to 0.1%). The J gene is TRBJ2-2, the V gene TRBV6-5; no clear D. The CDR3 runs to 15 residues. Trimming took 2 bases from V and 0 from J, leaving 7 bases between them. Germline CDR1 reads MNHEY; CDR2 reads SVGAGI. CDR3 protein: CASSYRETNTGELFF. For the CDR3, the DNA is TGTGCCAGCAGTTACAGGGAAACGAACACCGGGGAGCTGTTTTTT.

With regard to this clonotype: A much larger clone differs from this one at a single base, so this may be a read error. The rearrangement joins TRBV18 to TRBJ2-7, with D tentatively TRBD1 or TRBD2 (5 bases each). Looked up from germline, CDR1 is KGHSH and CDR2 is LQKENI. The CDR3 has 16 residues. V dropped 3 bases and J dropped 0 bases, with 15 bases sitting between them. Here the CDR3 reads CASSPTGTFVSYEQYF. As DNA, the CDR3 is TGTGCCAGCTCACCCACCGGGACCTTCGTCTCCTACGAGCAGTACTTC.

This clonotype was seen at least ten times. The CDR3 DNA reads as TGTGCCAGCAGTCCGACTAGCGGCACTCACACAGATACGCAGTATTTT. Its protein product is CASSPTSGTHTDTQYF. This chain joins TRBV12-3 or TRBV12-4 and TRBJ2-3; TRBD2 matches at 9 bases. The CDR3 extends over 16 amino acids. The J segment lost 2 bases and the V segment lost 5 bases, leaving 8 bases of the junction unmatched.

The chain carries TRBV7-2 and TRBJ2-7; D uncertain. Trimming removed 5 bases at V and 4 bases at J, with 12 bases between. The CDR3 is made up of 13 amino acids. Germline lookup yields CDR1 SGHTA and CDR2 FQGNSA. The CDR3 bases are TGTGCCAGCAGCCCATGGGCCAATTACGAGCAGTACTTC. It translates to CASSPWANYEQYF.

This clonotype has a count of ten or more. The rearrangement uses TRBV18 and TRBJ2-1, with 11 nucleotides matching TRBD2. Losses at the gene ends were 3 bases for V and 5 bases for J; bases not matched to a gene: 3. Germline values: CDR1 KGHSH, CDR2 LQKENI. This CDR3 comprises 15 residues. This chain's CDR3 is CASSPGLAVDNEQFF. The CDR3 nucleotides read TGTGCCAGCTCACCGGGACTAGCGGTCGACAATGAGCAGTTCTTC.

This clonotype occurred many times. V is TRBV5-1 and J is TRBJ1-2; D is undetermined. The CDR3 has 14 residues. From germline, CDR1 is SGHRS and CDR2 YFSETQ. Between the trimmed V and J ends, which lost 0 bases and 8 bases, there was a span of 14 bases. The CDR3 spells CASSLAGPEGGYTF. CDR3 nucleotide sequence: TGCGCCAGCAGCTTGGCGGGCCCTGAAGGGGGCTACACCTTC.

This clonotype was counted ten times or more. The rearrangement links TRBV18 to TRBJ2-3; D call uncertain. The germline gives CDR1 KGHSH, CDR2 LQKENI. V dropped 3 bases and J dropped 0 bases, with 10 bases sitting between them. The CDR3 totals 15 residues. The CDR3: CASSPRRYSTDTQYF. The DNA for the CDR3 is TGTGCCAGCTCACCCCGCCGGTACAGCACAGATACGCAGTATTTT.

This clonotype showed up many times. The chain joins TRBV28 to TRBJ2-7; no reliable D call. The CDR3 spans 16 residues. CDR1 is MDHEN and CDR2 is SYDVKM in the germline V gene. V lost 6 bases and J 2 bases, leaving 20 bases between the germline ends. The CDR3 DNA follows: TGTGCCAGCAGGGGATTGGGCAGACACCAGGCCTACGAGCAGTACTTC. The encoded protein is CASRGLGRHQAYEQYF. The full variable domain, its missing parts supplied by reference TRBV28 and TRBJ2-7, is DVKVTQSSRYLVKRTGEKVFLECVQDMDHENMFWYRQDPGLGLRLIYFSYDVKMKEKGDIPEGYSVSREKKERFSLILESASTNQTSMYLCASRGLGRHQAYEQYFGPGTRLTVT.

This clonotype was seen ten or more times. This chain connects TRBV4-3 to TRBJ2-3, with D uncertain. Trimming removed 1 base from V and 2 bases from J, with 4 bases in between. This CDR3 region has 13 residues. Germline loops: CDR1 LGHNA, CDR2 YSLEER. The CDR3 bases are TGCGCCAGCAGCCAAGGACACACAGATACGCAGTATTTT. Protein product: CASSQGHTDTQYF.